The clone carrying this T cell receptor beta chain appeared many times. Its antigen is not identified. This specimen comes from a study of molecular identifiers for immune sequencing clone quantification. For the study at large: Replicates involved a five-way split of RNA from approximately 20,000 or 100,000 naive CD8 cells, with sequencing of four. Study-wide findings and caveats: Spiked Jurkat TCR RNA equal to one cell could reportedly be picked out among one million naive cells.

This CDR3 region has 13 residues. The ends were cut back, 6 bases at V and 3 bases at J, with 11 bases in the middle. Germline V gene lookup returns CDR1 SGHTA and CDR2 FQGNSA. Previously reported methods and listed TCR primers produced the bulk TCR libraries. TCRdb reprocessed the PCR reads via MiXCR and lists one record per CDR3 protein. The sample shows tens of thousands of distinct CDR3 sequences, less than 20% of them seen only once. This TCR was recovered from a human donor in good health. Some libraries in this study had Jurkat cell RNA spiked in. The chain has TRBV7-2 and TRBJ2-5; no clear D gene. Input material: naive CD8+ T cells from blood, with Jurkat cell RNA spiked in. Subset given: FACS-sorted CD8+CD4-CCR7+CD45RA+ naive T cells. CDR3 sequence (DNA): TGTGCCAGCAGTGTCTGGCTAAAAGAGACCCAGTACTTC. It yields the protein CASSVWLKETQYF.